This T cell receptor beta chain was identified during a study of regulatory T cells in long-lasting Graves disease. Both iRepertoire HTBI primers and Arm-PCR of CDR3 regions were used to build the TCR beta libraries. A single record per CDR3 protein comes from TCRdb applying MiXCR to the multiplex PCR reads. In the table there are 370,000 or so distinct CDR3 sequences, around 15% of which are singletons. The sample's time point: newly diagnosed GD, antithyroid drugs for less than 3 months. The TCR library used RNA extracted from PBMCs. Ten or more counts support this clonotype. This same sample was also taken into another study, of T cells in Graves' hyperthyroidism and ophthalmopathy.

Specimen: peripheral blood mononuclear cells (PBMCs), collected at new diagnosis, from a patient treated with antithyroid drugs. The receptor comes from a woman aged 18 to 35 with Graves disease.

The CDR3 loop is CSAKGTVYEQYF. DNA for the CDR3: TGCAGTGCTAAAGGGACAGTCTACGAGCAGTACTTC. The chain has TRBV20-1 and TRBJ2-7; 7 bases map to TRBD1. The CDR3 contains 12 residues. V lost 4 bases, J lost 3 bases, and 3 bases stayed unmatched. CDR1 and CDR2 (germline): DFQATT, SNEGSKA (reference sequence).